Below, 12 T cell receptor beta chains from the same sample are listed, as sequenced in a study of CD8+ T cells in alopecia areata (dated 2018 in TCRdb). The library was produced with the immunoSEQ multiplex PCR assay. RNA was extracted from all samples and reverse transcribed into cDNA, which served as template for TCR sequencing. Here the immuneACCESS table is served through TCRdb, limited to in-frame sequences with V and J called. Missing clones are a known gap in these copies; in checked studies unresolved V genes cover under half, and the rest lacks a known reason. This sample holds about 290,000 clones; 55% to 75% were observed only once. About 1.7% of the sample belongs to the ten largest clones. The sample's time point, from its label and the paper: around 26 weeks on oral tofacitinib. The treatment or condition label, as the study defines it: oral pan-JAK inhibitor, 5-10 mg twice daily. Material: CD4+ T cells sorted from blood, obtained at week 24, from a patient treated with tofacitinib. These receptors were obtained from a human donor with alopecia areata.

This clone was detected a few times. The chain employs TRBV10-3 and TRBJ1-4; 7 bases align to TRBD1. V was pared by 6 bases and J by 4 bases, with 5 bases of the junction left unmatched. Germline assignment: CDR1 ENHRY and CDR2 SYGVKD. The CDR3 totals 14 residues. CDR3 coding DNA: TGTGCCATCAGGTCAGGGGGAAATAATGAAAAACTGTTTTTT. This encodes CAIRSGGNNEKLFF.

The genes are TRBV29-1 and TRBJ2-7, with 7 nucleotides matching TRBD1. The CDR3 sequence is 12 residues long. Trimming at V came to 4 bases and at J to 1 base, leaving 1 base not matched to a gene. Germline V gene sequence: CDR1 SQVTM, CDR2 ANQGSEA. CDR3 sequence (DNA): TGCAGCGTTGGCAGGGGGTCCTACGAGCAGTACTTC. Protein sequence: CSVGRGSYEQYF.

The chain recombines TRBV6-5 with TRBJ2-7; D is unresolved. Germline V gene data show CDR1 as MNHEY and CDR2 as SVGAGI. Trimming cost V 2 bases and J 12 bases, with 11 bases left between them. The CDR3 is 11 residues long. The DNA for the CDR3 is TGTGCCAGCAGTTACGGGCAATCGCGGTACTTC. Protein sequence: CASSYGQSRYF.

This chain links TRBV9 with TRBJ2-5, with a tentative D call TRBD1 (6 bases). The CDR3 extends over 13 amino acids. Germline loops: CDR1 SGDLS, CDR2 YYNGEE. V gave up 0 bases and J gave up 4 bases, with 7 bases separating them. CDR3 coding DNA: TGTGCCAGCAGCGTAGCCAGGGGAGAGACCCAGTACTTC. It encodes CASSVARGETQYF.

This clone has only a few counts. The chain carries TRBV29-1 and TRBJ2-7; D might be TRBD2 (6 bases). V lost 3 bases to trimming and J lost 3 bases, with 12 bases between them. Germline V gives CDR1 SQVTM, CDR2 ANQGSEA. The CDR3 is 13 amino acids. The CDR3 region has the DNA TGCAGCGTTGACTCTGGCGGGGACTACGAGCAGTACTTC. Amino acid sequence: CSVDSGGDYEQYF.

The table lists this clone with many counts. The chain uses TRBV5-1 and TRBJ2-6; D gene ambiguous. V was clipped by 0 bases and J by 1 base, with 5 bases between them. CDR1 and CDR2 from the germline V gene are SGHRS and YFSETQ. The CDR3 length is 15 residues. CDR3 bases: TGCGCCAGCAGCTTGGACACGTCTGGGGCCAACGTCCTGACTTTC. As protein: CASSLDTSGANVLTF. The full variable domain, its missing parts supplied by reference TRBV5-1 and TRBJ2-6, is KAGVTQTPRYLIKTRGQQVTLSCSPISGHRSVSWYQQTPGQGLQFLFEYFSETQRNKGNFPGRFSGRQFSNSRSEMNVSTLELGDSALYLCASSLDTSGANVLTFGAGSRLTVL.

The CDR3 protein is CATTQGSSYEQYF. The CDR3 DNA sequence: TGTGCCACGACTCAGGGGAGCTCCTACGAGCAGTACTTC. The chain couples TRBV6-5 to TRBJ2-7; D perhaps matches TRBD1 (6 bases). Germline V gene sequence: CDR1 MNHEY, CDR2 SVGAGI. The CDR3 is made up of 13 amino acids. The V end was cut by 10 bases, the J end by 0 bases, with 13 bases between.

This rearrangement joins TRBV11-1 to TRBJ2-1; the D gene is possibly TRBD2 (7 bases). The germline V and J ends were trimmed by 6 bases and 0 bases, with 12 bases remaining between them. This CDR3 region has 15 residues. Per germline, CDR1 SGHAT and CDR2 FQDESV (reference sequence). The CDR3 sequence is CASRFGGLSYNEQFF. The CDR3 DNA reads TGTGCCAGCAGATTCGGGGGGCTCTCCTACAATGAGCAGTTCTTC.

Comment on this clone: The same CDR3 arises from other DNA sequences in this sample as well. V gene TRBV7-9 combines with J gene TRBJ2-5, with D uncertain. Between the trimmed V and J ends, which lost 2 bases and 7 bases, there was a span of 5 bases. The CDR3 covers 11 residues. Germline V gene sequence: CDR1 SEHNR, CDR2 FQNEAQ (reference sequence). The DNA of the CDR3 is TGTGCCAGCAGCTTAAAGGGGACCCAGTACTTC. Protein: CASSLKGTQYF. Supplemented by reference TRBV7-9 and TRBJ2-5, the full variable domain reads DTGVSQNPRHKITKRGQNVTFRCDPISEHNRLYWYRQTLGQGPEFLTYFQNEAQLEKSRLLSDRFSAERPKGSFSTLEIQRTEQGDSAMYLCASSLKGTQYFGPGTRLLVL.

The chain employs TRBV30 and TRBJ2-7; D is perhaps TRBD2 (5 bases). Per the germline V gene, CDR1 is GTSNPN and CDR2 is SVGIG (reference sequence). The CDR3 has 11 amino acids. Trimming pared 3 bases from V and 6 bases from J, leaving 9 bases between. The CDR3 DNA reads TGTGCCTGGAGGAGGGTTGGCGAGCAGTACTTC. Protein product: CAWRRVGEQYF. Using reference TRBV30 and TRBJ2-7 for the parts outside the CDR3, the full variable domain is SQTIHQWPATLVQPVGSPLSLECTVEGTSNPNLYWYRQAAGRGLQLLFYSVGIGQISSEVPQNLSASRPQDRQFILSSKKLLLSDSGFYLCAWRRVGEQYFGPGTRLTVT.

The V and J genes are TRBV6-1 and TRBJ1-5; a possible D gene is TRBD1 (6 bases). The CDR3 has 14 residues. Germline-derived CDR1 and CDR2 are MNHNS and SASEGT. The V and J ends lost 3 bases and 3 bases respectively, with 9 bases between them. Here the CDR3 DNA reads TGTGCCAGCAGTGACGGGGGGCCCAATCAGCCCCAGCATTTT. Translating it yields CASSDGGPNQPQHF.

The rearrangement uses TRBV30 and TRBJ1-5; a possible D gene is TRBD1 (6 bases). Germline V CDR1 and CDR2: GTSNPN, SVGIG (reference sequence). Trimming shortened V by 0 bases and J by 12 bases, and 9 bases separated the two germline ends. This CDR3 has 11 residues. The CDR3, as DNA: TGTGCCTGGAGTGTTAGACAGGTCCAGCATTTT. As protein: CAWSVRQVQHF.